The 4 T cell receptor beta chains below all came from one sample that was sequenced in a study of T cells after yellow fever vaccination. TCRdb fed the 5' RACE reads into MiXCR, producing one record per CDR3 protein. This sample has about 330,000 distinct CDR3 sequences, with over 3.5% found just once. Sequenced material: PBMCs, taken 5 days after the yellow fever booster vaccination. Receptor source: a man between 18 and 29 years old who received the YFV17D yellow fever vaccine.

This clonotype was counted only a few times. The V gene is TRBV10-1, the J gene TRBJ2-2; D is unresolved. The CDR3 extends over 14 amino acids. Germline loops: CDR1 WNHNN, CDR2 SYGVQD (reference sequence). V was trimmed by 0 bases and J by 5 bases, leaving 7 bases between them. CDR3 in DNA: TGCGCCAGCAGTGAGTCTAGGGCAACCGGGGAGCTGTTTTTT. Its translation is CASSESRATGELFF.

The V gene is TRBV5-5, the J gene TRBJ2-2, with 9 bases identical to TRBD2. V was pared by 2 bases and J by 5 bases, with 4 bases of the junction left unmatched. Germline V CDR1 and CDR2: SGHKS, YYEKEE (reference sequence). The CDR3 consists of 15 residues. The CDR3 protein is CASSFPSGETGELFF. CDR3 sequence (DNA): TGTGCCAGCAGCTTCCCTAGCGGGGAGACCGGGGAGCTGTTTTTT.

There are many counts of this clonotype. The V and J genes are TRBV6-2 or TRBV6-3 and TRBJ2-3, with D hard to call. The CDR3 consists of 12 residues. V was trimmed by 6 bases and J by 0 bases, leaving 4 bases between them. Germline loops: CDR1 MNHEY, CDR2 SVGEGT. This CDR3 is CASRKSTDTQYF. The CDR3 coding sequence is TGTGCCAGCAGGAAGAGCACAGATACGCAGTATTTT.

This clonotype was seen more than once but under ten times. V gene TRBV12-3 or TRBV12-4 combines with J gene TRBJ1-3, with D unclear. Trimming shortened V by 6 bases and J by 0 bases, and 6 bases separated the two germline ends. The CDR3 extends over 13 amino acids. The CDR3 DNA is TGTGCCAGCAGGTGGCTCTCTGGAAACACCATATATTTT. Translated, it gives CASRWLSGNTIYF.